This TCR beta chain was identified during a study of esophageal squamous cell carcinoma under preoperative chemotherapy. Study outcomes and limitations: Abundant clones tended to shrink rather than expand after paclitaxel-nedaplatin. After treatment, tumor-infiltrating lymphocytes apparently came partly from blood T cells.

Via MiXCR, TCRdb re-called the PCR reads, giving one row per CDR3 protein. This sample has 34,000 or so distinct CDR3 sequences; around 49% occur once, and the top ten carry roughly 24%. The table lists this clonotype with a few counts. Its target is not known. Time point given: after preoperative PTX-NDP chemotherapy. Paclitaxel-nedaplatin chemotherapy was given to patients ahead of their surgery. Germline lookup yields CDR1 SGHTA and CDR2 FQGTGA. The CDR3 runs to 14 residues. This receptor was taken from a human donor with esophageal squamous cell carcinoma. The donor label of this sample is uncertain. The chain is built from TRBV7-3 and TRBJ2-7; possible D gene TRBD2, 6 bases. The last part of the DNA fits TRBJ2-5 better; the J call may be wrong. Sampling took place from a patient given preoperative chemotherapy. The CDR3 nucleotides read TGTGCCAGCAGCTCTGGGGGGACCCAAGAGACCCAGTACTTC. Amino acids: CASSSGGTQETQYF.